The 23 T cell receptor beta chains listed next were all sequenced from one sample in a study of tumor T cells in aggressive B-cell lymphoma. Clones were read by immunoSEQ multiplex PCR, and TCRdb kept only the in-frame ones, dropping some. The table records around 850 clones, roughly 90% of them present only once. The sample was tumor tissue. The receptors come from an adult with diffuse large B cell lymphoma.

The chain uses TRBV28 and TRBJ1-1; a weak D match, TRBD1 (6 bases). The CDR3 is made up of 14 amino acids. Trimming took 6 bases from V and 0 from J, leaving 11 bases between them. Germline CDR1 and CDR2: MDHEN and SYDVKM. CDR3 amino acids: CASSWTAMNTEAFF. CDR3 nucleotide sequence: TGTGCCAGCAGCTGGACAGCCATGAACACTGAAGCTTTCTTT.

The V call is TRBV19, the J call TRBJ1-1; tentative D call: TRBD1 (5 bases). The germline V gene has CDR1 LNHDA and CDR2 SQIVND (reference sequence). CDR3 length equals 13 residues. V shed 7 bases and J shed 3 bases, with 12 bases lying between them. The CDR3 spells CASTGRGDTEAFF. CDR3 bases: TGTGCCAGTACGGGACGGGGGGACACTGAAGCTTTCTTT.

CDR3 bases: TGCAGCGTTAGGGGGGGGAGCTCCTACAATGAGCAGTTCTTC. Protein: CSVRGGSSYNEQFF. The chain employs TRBV29-1 and TRBJ2-1; D possibly corresponds to TRBD2 (7 bases). CDR3 size: 14 residues. V lost 5 bases and J lost 0, with 11 bases in between. The germline gives CDR1 SQVTM, CDR2 ANQGSEA.

The chain combines TRBV9 with TRBJ2-3; tentative D call: TRBD2 (6 bases). Germline CDR1 and CDR2: SGDLS and YYNGEE. CDR3 length: 12 residues. With 7 bases removed from V and 3 bases from J, the gap between germline ends came to 9 bases. Here the CDR3 reads CASGRGTDTQYF. CDR3 coding DNA: TGTGCCAGCGGACGGGGGACAGATACGCAGTATTTT.

Comment on this clone: This sample includes further DNA sequences coding for the same CDR3. The genes are TRBV27 and TRBJ2-1; D not resolved. V dropped 5 bases and J dropped 0 bases, with 8 bases sitting between them. Germline V gene sequence: CDR1 MNHEY, CDR2 SMNVEV (reference sequence). The CDR3 runs to 14 residues. CDR3 DNA sequence: TGTGCCAGCAGTCCATCCAGCTCCTACAATGAGCAGTTCTTC. This codes for CASSPSSSYNEQFF.

The genes are TRBV5-4 and TRBJ1-4, with TRBD1 matching over 7 bases. The CDR3 has 16 residues. The V gene's germline CDR1 is SGHNT and CDR2 YYREEE (reference sequence). Germline trimming cut 4 bases from V and 10 bases from J; bases unmatched to any gene: 16. The CDR3 region has the DNA TGTGCCAGCAGCGAAATCAAGGGGGCGGGAATTGCAAAACTGTTTTTT. It yields the protein CASSEIKGAGIAKLFF. The complete variable domain, with remaining parts taken from reference TRBV5-4 and TRBJ1-4, reads ETGVTQSPTHLIKTRGQQVTLRCSSQSGHNTVSWYQQALGQGPQFIFQYYREEENGRGNFPPRFSGLQFPNYSSELNVNALELDDSALYLCASSEIKGAGIAKLFFGSGTQLSVL.

V usage is TRBV7-9 and J usage is TRBJ2-5; 7 bases agree with TRBD2. Germline V gene lookup returns CDR1 SEHNR and CDR2 FQNEAQ (reference sequence). With V trimmed by 0 bases and J by 2 bases, 6 bases remained unmatched. The CDR3 contains 16 residues. CDR3 protein: CASSLALAESQETQYF. For the CDR3, the DNA is TGTGCCAGCAGCTTAGCCCTAGCGGAGAGTCAAGAGACCCAGTACTTC.

The rearrangement uses TRBV7-2 and TRBJ2-2; 7 bases match TRBD2. Germline loops: CDR1 SGHTA, CDR2 FQGNSA. CDR3 length: 15 residues. V lost 1 base, J lost 11 bases, and 10 bases stayed unmatched. The CDR3 nucleotides read TGTGCCAGCAGCTTAGAGGGGACTAATTTTGGTGAGCTGTTTTTT. The encoded protein is CASSLEGTNFGELFF.

The rearrangement joins TRBV7-2 to TRBJ1-2, with TRBD1 matching over 11 bases. The CDR3 is made up of 14 amino acids. Unmatched junction bases numbered 3, after V lost 3 bases and J lost 6 bases. Germline V gene sequence: CDR1 SGHTA, CDR2 FQGNSA. For the CDR3, the DNA is TGTGCCAGCAGCTTCCGGACAGGGGGCGATGGCTACACCTTC. Translating it yields CASSFRTGGDGYTF.

This chain joins TRBV11-1 and TRBJ2-7, with D perhaps TRBD2 (6 bases). Trimming cost V 4 bases and J 9 bases, with 16 bases left between them. Looked up from germline, CDR1 is SGHAT and CDR2 is FQDESV (reference sequence). The CDR3 has 13 amino acids. CDR3 DNA sequence: TGTGCCAGCAGCTCGACCGGACCCGGGGGGCAGTACTTC. This gives the protein CASSSTGPGGQYF. The full variable domain, with the rest looked up from reference TRBV11-1 and TRBJ2-7, is EAEVAQSPRYKITEKSQAVAFWCDPISGHATLYWYRQILGQGPELLVQFQDESVVDDSQLPKDRFSAERLKGVDSTLKIQPAELGDSAMYLCASSSTGPGGQYFGPGTRLTVT.

The J gene is TRBJ2-7, the V gene TRBV18, with D unresolved. V shed 3 bases and J shed 3 bases, with 12 bases lying between them. The CDR3 has 14 amino acids. From germline, CDR1 is KGHSH and CDR2 LQKENI. CDR3 nucleotide sequence: TGTGCCAGCTCACCTAGCCGAACGCACTACGAGCAGTACTTC. It yields the protein CASSPSRTHYEQYF.

The J gene is TRBJ2-5, the V gene TRBV25-1, with D uncertain. The CDR3 covers 14 residues. CDR1 MGHDK and CDR2 SYGVNS come from the germline V gene. Between the trimmed V and J ends, which lost 1 base and 0 bases, there was a span of 6 bases. The CDR3 DNA follows: TGTGCCAGCAGTGAATTGGCACACCAAGAGACCCAGTACTTC. This gives the protein CASSELAHQETQYF.

The V and J genes are TRBV28 and TRBJ1-2, with a weak D call TRBD1 (5 bases). Trimming pared 3 bases from V and 12 bases from J, leaving 17 bases between. From germline, CDR1 is MDHEN and CDR2 SYDVKM. This CDR3 contains 13 residues. The CDR3 spells CASSFGGTLRHTF. CDR3 coding DNA: TGTGCCAGCAGTTTCGGAGGGACTTTGCGCCACACCTTC.

The V call is TRBV14, the J call TRBJ1-1; D is unresolved. Germline-derived CDR1 and CDR2 are SGHDN and FVKESK. Trimming took off 0 bases at V and 0 bases at J, with 5 bases between the two ends. The CDR3 is made up of 14 amino acids. CDR3: CASSQESVNTEAFF. The CDR3 coding sequence is TGTGCCAGCAGCCAAGAAAGCGTGAACACTGAAGCTTTCTTT.

The chain couples TRBV11-3 to TRBJ1-1, with D uncertain. Germline V CDR1 and CDR2: SGHNT, YENEEA. The germline V and J ends were trimmed by 5 bases and 1 base, with 11 bases remaining between them. The CDR3 has 14 residues. Written as DNA, the CDR3 is TGTGCCAGCAGCCTCCGCCCAGAGAACACTGAAGCTTTCTTT. It translates to CASSLRPENTEAFF.

The gene calls are TRBV10-3 and TRBJ2-1; TRBD2 might be the D (5 bases). CDR1 ENHRY and CDR2 SYGVKD come from the germline V gene. V was trimmed by 3 bases and J by 2 bases, leaving 8 bases between them. The CDR3 runs to 14 residues. This CDR3 is CAISEGLTYNEQFF. The CDR3 DNA reads as TGTGCCATCAGTGAAGGACTTACCTACAATGAGCAGTTCTTC.

This chain joins TRBV2 and TRBJ2-1; TRBD2 matches 8 bases. This CDR3 is built from 17 residues. Germline V lookup: CDR1 SNHLY, CDR2 FYNNEI. J lost 0 bases, V lost 4 bases, and 8 bases had no gene match. The CDR3 bases are TGTGCCAGCAGTGGGTCGGCGGGAGGTAGCTCCTACAATGAGCAGTTCTTC. Translation gives CASSGSAGGSSYNEQFF.

About this clone itself: An end of the junction does not agree with germline; a read error may underlie this. CDR3 in amino acids: CVSSLAPTSRSDTQYF. Written as DNA, the CDR3 is TGTGTCAGCAGCTTGGCACCGACTAGCCGATCAGATACGCAGTATTTT. This chain uses TRBV5-4 with TRBJ2-3; 7 bases match TRBD2. The CDR3 length is 16 residues. Germline V CDR1 and CDR2: SGHNT, YYREEE (reference sequence).

This chain uses TRBV27 with TRBJ2-2; TRBD2 matches 9 bases. The germline V gene encodes CDR1 MNHEY and CDR2 SMNVEV (reference sequence). J was trimmed by 5 bases and V by 5 bases; bases with no gene match: 9. The CDR3 covers 16 residues. The DNA for the CDR3 is TGTGCCAGCAGTCCCTCCAGGGCGGGAGGGACCGGGGAGCTGTTTTTT. Translating gives CASSPSRAGGTGELFF.

The gene calls are TRBV6-5 and TRBJ1-4; TRBD1 aligns across 9 bases. The germline CDR1 and CDR2 sequences are MNHEY and SVGAGI. Trimming at V came to 7 bases and at J to 8 bases, leaving 8 bases not matched to a gene. The CDR3 runs to 14 residues. CDR3 loop: CASTKGDRAEKLFF. The CDR3 bases are TGTGCCAGCACCAAGGGGGACAGGGCCGAAAAACTGTTTTTT.

The chain links TRBV2 to TRBJ2-7; 9 bases are a match to TRBD2. The CDR3 is 15 residues long. V trimming: 7 bases; J trimming: 2 bases; junction bases outside the gene matches: 9. Germline V CDR1 and CDR2: SNHLY, FYNNEI. This CDR3 is CASTVSGGPTYEQYF. In DNA form, the CDR3 reads TGTGCCAGCACCGTAAGCGGGGGGCCCACCTACGAGCAGTACTTC.

The chain joins TRBV9 to TRBJ1-1; 7 nucleotides line up with TRBD1. This CDR3 contains 15 residues. The V segment lost 0 bases and the J segment 4 bases; nucleotides outside the gene matches: 6. Germline values: CDR1 SGDLS, CDR2 YYNGEE. This CDR3 reads CASSVGQGGLTEAFF. The CDR3 coding sequence is TGTGCCAGCAGCGTAGGACAGGGAGGCCTCACTGAAGCTTTCTTT. Filled out from reference TRBV9 and TRBJ1-1, the complete variable domain reads DSGVTQTPKHLITATGQRVTLRCSPRSGDLSVYWYQQSLDQGLQFLIQYYNGEERAKGNILERFSAQQFPDLHSELNLSSLELGDSALYFCASSVGQGGLTEAFFGQGTRLTVV.

The chain is built from TRBV7-9 and TRBJ1-2, with a possible D match to TRBD1 (5 bases). This CDR3 is 15 amino acids long. V lost 5 bases and J 5 bases, leaving 18 bases between the germline ends. Per the germline V gene, CDR1 is SEHNR and CDR2 is FQNEAQ (reference sequence). The CDR3 DNA is TGTGCCAGCAGCCTACAGGAAGGACGACCTTATGGCTACACCTTC. This encodes CASSLQEGRPYGYTF.